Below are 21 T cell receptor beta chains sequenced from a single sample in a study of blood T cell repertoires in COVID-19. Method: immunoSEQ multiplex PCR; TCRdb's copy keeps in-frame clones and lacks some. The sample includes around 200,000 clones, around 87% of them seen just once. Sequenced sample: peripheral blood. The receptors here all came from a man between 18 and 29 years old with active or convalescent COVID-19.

Here the CDR3 DNA reads TGTGCCAGCAGCCCTCGCGAGACAGGGAAAAACATTCAGTACTTC. It yields the protein CASSPRETGKNIQYF. The chain has TRBV9 and TRBJ2-4; 7 positions agree with TRBD1. This CDR3 region has 15 residues. J gave up 4 bases and V 4 bases, and 8 bases lay outside the gene matches. Germline CDR1 and CDR2: SGDLS and YYNGEE.

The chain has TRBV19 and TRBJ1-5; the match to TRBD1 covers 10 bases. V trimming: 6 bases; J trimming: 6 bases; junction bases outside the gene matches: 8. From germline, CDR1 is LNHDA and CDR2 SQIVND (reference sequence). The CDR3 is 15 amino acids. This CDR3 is CASSPGQGWVQPQHF. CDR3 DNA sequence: TGTGCCAGTAGCCCGGGACAGGGGTGGGTTCAGCCCCAGCATTTT.

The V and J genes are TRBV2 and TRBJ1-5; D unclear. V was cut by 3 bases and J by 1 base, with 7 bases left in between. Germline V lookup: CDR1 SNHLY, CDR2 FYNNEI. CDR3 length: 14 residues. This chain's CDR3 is CASSDGGSNQPQHF. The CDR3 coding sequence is TGTGCCAGCAGTGATGGCGGAAGCAATCAGCCCCAGCATTTT.

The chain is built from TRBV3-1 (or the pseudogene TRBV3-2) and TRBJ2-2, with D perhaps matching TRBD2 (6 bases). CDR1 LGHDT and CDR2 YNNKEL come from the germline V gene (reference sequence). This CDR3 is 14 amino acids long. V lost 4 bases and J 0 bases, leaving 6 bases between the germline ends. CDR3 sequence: CASSRGTNTGELFF. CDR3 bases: TGTGCCAGCAGCCGCGGGACGAACACCGGGGAGCTGTTTTTT.

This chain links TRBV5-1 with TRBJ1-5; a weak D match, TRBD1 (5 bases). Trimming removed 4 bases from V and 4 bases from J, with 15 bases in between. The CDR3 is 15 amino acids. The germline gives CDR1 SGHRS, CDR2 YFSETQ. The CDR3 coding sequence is TGCGCCAGCAGCCCCACGCCGGGGGGGAATCAGCCCCAGCATTTT. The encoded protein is CASSPTPGGNQPQHF.

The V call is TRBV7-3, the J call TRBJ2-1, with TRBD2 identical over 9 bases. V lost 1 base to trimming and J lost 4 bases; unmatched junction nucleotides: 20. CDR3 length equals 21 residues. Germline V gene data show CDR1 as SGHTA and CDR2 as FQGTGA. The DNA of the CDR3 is TGTGCCAGCAGCTTAATGTTGGGGCGGGAGGGTCCCCAGGCCTCATACAATGAGCAGTTCTTC. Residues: CASSLMLGREGPQASYNEQFF. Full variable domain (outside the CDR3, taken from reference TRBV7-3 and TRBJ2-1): GAGVSQTPSNKVTEKGKYVELRCDPISGHTALYWYRQSLGQGPEFLIYFQGTGAADDSGLPNDRFFAVRPEGSVSTLKIQRTERGDSAVYLCASSLMLGREGPQASYNEQFFGPGTRLTVL.

Here the CDR3 DNA reads TGTGCCAGCAGTTCCGATGGGGCGGGGGCGCAGTATTTT. This translates into CASSSDGAGAQYF. The V call is TRBV6-4, the J call TRBJ2-3; TRBD2 matches 7 bases. The CDR3 extends over 13 amino acids. Germline trimming cut 5 bases from V and 10 bases from J; bases unmatched to any gene: 9. Germline V gene sequence: CDR1 MRHNA, CDR2 SNTAGT.

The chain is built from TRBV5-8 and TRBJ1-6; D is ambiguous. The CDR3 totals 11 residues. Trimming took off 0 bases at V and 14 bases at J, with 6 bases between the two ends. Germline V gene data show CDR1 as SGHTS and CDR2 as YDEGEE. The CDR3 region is CASSLDRTLHF. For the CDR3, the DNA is TGTGCCAGCAGCTTGGATAGAACCCTCCACTTT.

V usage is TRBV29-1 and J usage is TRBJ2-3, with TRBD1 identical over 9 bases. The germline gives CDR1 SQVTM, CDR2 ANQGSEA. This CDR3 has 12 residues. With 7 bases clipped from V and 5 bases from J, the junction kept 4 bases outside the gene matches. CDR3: CSAWTGEDTQYF. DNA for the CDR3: TGCAGCGCTTGGACAGGGGAAGATACGCAGTATTTT.

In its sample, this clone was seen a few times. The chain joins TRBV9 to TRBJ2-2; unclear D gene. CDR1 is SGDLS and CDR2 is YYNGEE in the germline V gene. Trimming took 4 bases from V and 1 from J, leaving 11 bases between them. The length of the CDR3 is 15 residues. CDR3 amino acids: CASSTRLKNTGELFF. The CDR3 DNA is TGTGCCAGCAGCACAAGACTGAAGAACACCGGGGAGCTGTTTTTT.

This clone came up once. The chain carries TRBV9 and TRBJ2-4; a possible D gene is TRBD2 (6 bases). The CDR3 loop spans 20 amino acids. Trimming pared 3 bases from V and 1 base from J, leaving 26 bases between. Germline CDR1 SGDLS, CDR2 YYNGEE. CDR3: CASSDSTSMTLVGAKNIQYF. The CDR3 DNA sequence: TGTGCCAGCAGCGACTCGACTAGTATGACGTTAGTTGGGGCCAAAAACATTCAGTACTTC.

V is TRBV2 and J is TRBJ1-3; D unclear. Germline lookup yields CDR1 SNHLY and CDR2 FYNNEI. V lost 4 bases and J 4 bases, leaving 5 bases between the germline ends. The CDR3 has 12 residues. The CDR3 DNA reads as TGTGCCAGCAGTGTGGAGGGAAACACCATATATTTT. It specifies CASSVEGNTIYF.

The CDR3 region is CAWSGEAWEKLFF. CDR3 bases: TGTGCCTGGAGTGGGGAGGCGTGGGAAAAACTGTTTTTT. The chain employs TRBV30 and TRBJ1-4; the D is unclear. The V and J ends lost 1 base and 8 bases respectively, with 11 bases between them. The CDR3 runs 13 residues. The germline V gene has CDR1 GTSNPN and CDR2 SVGIG (reference sequence).

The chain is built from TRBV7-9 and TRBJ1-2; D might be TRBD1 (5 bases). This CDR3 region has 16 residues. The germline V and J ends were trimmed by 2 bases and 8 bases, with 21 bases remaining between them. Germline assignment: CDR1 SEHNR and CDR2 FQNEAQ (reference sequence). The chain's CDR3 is CASSLRAGLREEGYTF. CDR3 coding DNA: TGTGCCAGCAGCTTACGGGCAGGGCTGCGTGAGGAGGGCTACACCTTC. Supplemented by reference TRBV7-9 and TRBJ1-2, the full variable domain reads DTGVSQNPRHKITKRGQNVTFRCDPISEHNRLYWYRQTLGQGPEFLTYFQNEAQLEKSRLLSDRFSAERPKGSFSTLEIQRTEQGDSAMYLCASSLRAGLREEGYTFGSGTRLTVV.

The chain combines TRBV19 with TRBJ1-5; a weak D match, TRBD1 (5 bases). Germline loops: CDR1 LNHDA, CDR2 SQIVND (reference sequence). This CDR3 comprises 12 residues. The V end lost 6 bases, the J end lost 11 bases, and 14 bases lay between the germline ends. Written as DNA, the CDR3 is TGTGCCAGTAGAGACAGCCTTCGGACCCAGCATTTT. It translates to CASRDSLRTQHF.

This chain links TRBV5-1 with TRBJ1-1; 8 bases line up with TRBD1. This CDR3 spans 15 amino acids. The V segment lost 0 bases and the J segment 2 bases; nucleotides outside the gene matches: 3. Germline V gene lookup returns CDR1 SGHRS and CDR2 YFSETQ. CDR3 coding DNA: TGCGCCAGCAGCTTGGCCGGACAGGGAAACACTGAAGCTTTCTTT. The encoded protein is CASSLAGQGNTEAFF.

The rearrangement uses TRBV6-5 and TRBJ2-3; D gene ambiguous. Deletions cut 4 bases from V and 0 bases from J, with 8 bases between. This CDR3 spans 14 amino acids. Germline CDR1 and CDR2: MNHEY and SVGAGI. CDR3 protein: CASSSRPSTDTQYF. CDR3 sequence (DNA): TGTGCCAGCAGTTCGCGGCCTAGCACAGATACGCAGTATTTT.

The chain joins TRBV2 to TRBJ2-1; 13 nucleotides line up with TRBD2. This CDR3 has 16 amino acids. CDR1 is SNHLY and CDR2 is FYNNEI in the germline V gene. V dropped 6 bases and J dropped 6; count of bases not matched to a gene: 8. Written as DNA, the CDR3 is TGTGCCAGCAGCGTCGAGAGGACTAGCGGGGGCAATGAGCAGTTCTTC. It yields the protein CASSVERTSGGNEQFF.

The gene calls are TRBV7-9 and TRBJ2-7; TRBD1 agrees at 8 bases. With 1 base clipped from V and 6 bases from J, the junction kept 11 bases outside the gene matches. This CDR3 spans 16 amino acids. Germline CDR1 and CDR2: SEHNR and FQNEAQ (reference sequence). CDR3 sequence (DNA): TGTGCCAGCAGCTTAGGGTCGGGACAGGTGACGGCCGAGCAGTACTTC. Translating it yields CASSLGSGQVTAEQYF.

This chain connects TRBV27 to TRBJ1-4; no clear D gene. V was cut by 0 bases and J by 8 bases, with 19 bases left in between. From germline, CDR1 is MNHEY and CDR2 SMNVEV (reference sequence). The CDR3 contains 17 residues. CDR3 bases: TGTGCCAGCAGTTTATCGGCTTGGGAGGTAACCCTAGAAAAACTGTTTTTT. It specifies CASSLSAWEVTLEKLFF.

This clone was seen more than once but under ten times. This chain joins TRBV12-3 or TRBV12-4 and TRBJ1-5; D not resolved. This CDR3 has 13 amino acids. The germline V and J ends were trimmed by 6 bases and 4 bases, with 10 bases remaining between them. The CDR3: CASSPQQNQPQHF. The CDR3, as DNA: TGTGCCAGCAGCCCTCAACAAAATCAGCCCCAGCATTTT.